The subject of this entry is one T cell receptor (beta chain). Its specific antigen is unknown. The sample holds no much larger clone one base away, and base qualities are not on file. The data belong to a study of draining lymph node invasion in breast cancer (dated by TCRdb to about 2020). Background on the whole study: Metastasis in lymph nodes was diagnosed using histology and cytokeratin immunohistochemistry and was confirmed with EpCAM/CD45 flow cytometry. Across breast cancer tissues, a separate targeted assay used bulk TCR-beta CDR3 sequencing to compare sorted memory regulatory T cells with memory conventional CD4 T cells. From every patient, the primary tumor plus matched non-invaded and tumor-invaded tumor-draining lymph nodes were collected, and both Treg and Tconv subsets were profiled. Lymph nodes from five patients were covered by the separate targeted TCR sequencing, and for three of those patients the primary tumors were sequenced as well. Results the study describes overall, beyond this receptor: The data could not resolve whether Treg conversion took place in a given organ or whether converted Tregs recirculated between nodes and tumor. Some of the top 100 tumor clones were detected in invaded and non-invaded nodes, suggesting recirculation between tumor and draining nodes. In the targeted TCR-seq data, Tregs appeared more clonally expanded than Tconvs in all tissues, and both subsets were less diverse in tumor than lymph nodes. The tumor top-100 clone tracking analysis could be carried out in only two patients. TCRs shared between the Treg and Tconv subsets were viewed as suggestive of, but not proof of, a common clonal origin. In each tissue, about 13-22% of Treg TCRs were also present in Tconvs, a finding interpreted as suggesting peripheral induction of Tregs.

CDR1 and CDR2 are drawn from the germline V gene: SGHVS, FNYEAQ. Including cysteine and phenylalanine, the CDR3 has 13 amino acids. Only CDR3 DNA remains: 39 bases, in frame from the first base. The V end loses 2 bases and the J end loses 4 bases, and a stretch of 8 bases separates them. Memory regulatory T cells were sorted as CD4+ CD45RA- CD25high cells. Each tumor-draining lymph node was classified as non-invaded if metastatic tumor cells were absent and as invaded if metastatic tumor cells were present. Before staining and sorting, a Miltenyi Pan T Cell isolation kit was used to pre-enrich the T cells. Primary tumors were characterized by immunohistochemistry for estrogen receptor, progesterone receptor, HER2 and Ki-67. Within a few hours after surgery, the fresh surgical tissue was processed by cutting it into small fragments. The tissue fragments were enzymatically digested with Liberase TL plus DNase for 15 to 20 minutes and then passed through a 40-micrometer strainer. After DAPI live/dead staining, sorting was performed on a BD FACS Aria II with 98-99% purity. Sorted cells were lysed in TCL buffer and RNA was purified with a Norgen Single Cell RNA purification kit including DNase treatment.

The library came from bulk RNA-seq. Instrument on record: Illumina HiSeq 2500. In the authors' own workflow: CDR3 sequences in the separate targeted TCR-seq dataset were extracted from raw reads and quantified using MiXCR version 2.1.5 with default parameters. In the separate targeted TCR-seq dataset, TCR-beta clones were defined by the combination of V gene, J gene and CDR3 sequence. For the separate targeted TCR-seq dataset, clones with fewer than three counts were filtered out, after which only the 90% most strongly expressed clones in each sample were kept. The separate targeted TCR-seq dataset calculated Treg-Tconv overlap for each tissue as the number of shared clones divided by the total number of Treg clones, multiplied by 100. In-frame beta chains were kept once TCRdb had trimmed the public reads at Q25 with fastp and called clones with MiXCR. CDR3 protein duplicates are merged, each entry listing the most common genes and DNA. The V and J calls here are based on TCRdb, not the publication. The sample has 1,000 to 1,500 distinct CDR3 sequences on record, about three fifths of them singletons. The ten biggest clones cover roughly a tenth of the sample.

The sequenced sample consisted of sorted memory Tregs from a lymph node. The sample's cell subset or site label, in plain terms: CD45RA-negative sorted CD4+ T cells (memory Tconv or effector/memory Treg). The chain uses TRBV7-6 and TRBJ2-5; too little of a D gene remains to name it. The source is a female donor with luminal breast cancer. The CDR3 has the sequence CASSLSRRETQYF. The nucleotides are TGTGCCAGCAGCTTATCCCGAAGAGAGACCCAGTACTTC.